The rows below give T cell receptor beta chains drawn from one sample of a study of blood T cell repertoires in COVID-19. Assay: immunoSEQ multiplex PCR; the TCRdb copy retains only in-frame clones and omits some. The data hold more than 100,000 clones, with 85% to 90% observed a single time. The sequenced material came from peripheral blood. These receptor sequences come from a woman in her forties or fifties with active or convalescent COVID-19. Each CDR3 is given with its conserved first and last residue.

j_gene | v_gene | CDR3aa
TRBJ1-5 | TRBV6-5 | CASSSSGGYQPQHF
TRBJ2-3 | TRBV19 | CASSIDRTGADTQYF
TRBJ1-1 | TRBV19 | CASTLTHLNTEAFF
TRBJ2-1 | TRBV4-1 | CASSQDLLLTYNEQFF
TRBJ2-2 | TRBV6-1 | CASSENPRERAGELFF
TRBJ2-4 | TRBV19 | CASSKAPGGIQYF
TRBJ2-1 | TRBV5-1 | CASGQGDYNEQFF
TRBJ2-3 | TRBV12-5 | CASGPDRGATQYF
TRBJ1-1 | TRBV7-6 | CASSLGRSLNTEAFF
TRBJ2-7 | TRBV15 | CATSRDRGTYEQYF
TRBJ2-3 | TRBV6-6 | CASSYTISGRANTQYF
TRBJ1-2 | TRBV27 | CASSTPGTNGYTF
TRBJ2-7 | TRBV27 | CASSGTSGPRGSYEQYF
TRBJ2-7 | TRBV5-4 | CASSLGQGYYEQYF
TRBJ2-2 | TRBV4-2 | CASSQAGQGGTGELFF
TRBJ2-5 | TRBV9 | CASSPRTSGRRETQYF
TRBJ1-1 | TRBV28 | CASSTGRREAFF
TRBJ1-1 | TRBV6-1 | CASSETQSGAFF
TRBJ1-2 | TRBV4-3 | CASSYQNYGYTF
TRBJ1-5 | TRBV30 | CAWGTVGNQPQHF
TRBJ2-3 | TRBV4-1 | CASMTVFGTDTQYF
TRBJ1-1 | TRBV5-6 | CASSLEWGRASEAFF
TRBJ2-1 | TRBV4-3 | CASSRLSLAGGTDNEQFF
TRBJ1-2 | TRBV27 | CASRFGGGTNYGYTF
TRBJ2-5 | TRBV5-4 | CASSLDRGQETQYF
TRBJ1-4 | TRBV4-2 | CASSRQGPNEKLFF
TRBJ1-1 | TRBV29-1 | CSVTGGGTEAFF
TRBJ2-3 | TRBV28 | CASSSFASGRHTQYF
TRBJ2-3 | TRBV5-1 | CASSLKRDRTDTQYF
TRBJ2-7 | TRBV18 | CASSISDEQYF
TRBJ2-6 | TRBV10-3 | CAISESETSDSGANVLTF